This TCR beta chain stems from a study of neoadjuvant anti-PD-1 for oral cavity cancer. At the level of the study: Patients without progression got a fourth dose around day 43.

Notes on this clone: Its target is unknown.

The time point: after neoadjuvant nivolumab, at surgical resection. The study, taken as a whole, reports: Post-nivolumab, blood T cell clonality was significantly elevated in non-responders. With a few patients per group, TCR findings need larger cohorts.

Sequencing used immunoSEQ multiplex PCR; TCRdb keeps in-frame clones, though not all of them. The sample lists 13,000 or so clones, 71% seen once, with roughly 2.7% in the top ten. Per the germline V gene, CDR1 is SNHLY and CDR2 is FYNNEI. The CDR3 consists of 13 residues. The V end was cut by 7 bases, the J end by 2 bases, with 9 bases between. The TCR was taken from a person between 40 and 85 years old with oral cavity squamous cell carcinoma. The sample consisted of PBMCs, taken after nivolumab (anti-PD-1) treatment. The chain recombines TRBV2 with TRBJ1-3; no firm D call. DNA for the CDR3: TGTGCCAGCAATGGAGTTGCTGGAAACACCATATATTTT. It specifies CASNGVAGNTIYF.